One and the same sample provided the 29 T cell receptor beta chains below, sequenced in a study of control samples from healthy donors and cancer patients. The method was immunoSEQ multiplex PCR; TCRdb's version includes in-frame clones alone and lacks a portion of them. The sample records about 160,000 clones, about 90% being singletons. The sequencing input was blood. All receptors derive from a man under 40 in good health.

The chain carries TRBV6-5 and TRBJ2-2; D gene unclear. V was cut by 6 bases and J by 0 bases, with 8 bases left in between. The CDR3 contains 14 residues. Germline CDR1 and CDR2: MNHEY and SVGAGI. The CDR3 nucleotides read TGTGCCAGCAGGTCCGAGCCGAACACCGGGGAGCTGTTTTTT. Translated: CASRSEPNTGELFF.

The CDR3 is CASSYEGNNEQFF. The CDR3 DNA reads as TGTGCCAGCAGTTACGAAGGGAACAATGAGCAGTTCTTC. J is TRBJ2-1 and V is TRBV6-2 or TRBV6-3, with unresolved D. The germline V gene encodes CDR1 MNHEY and CDR2 SVGEGT. The CDR3 has 13 residues. V lost 2 bases and J 5 bases, leaving 7 bases between the germline ends.

The rearrangement joins TRBV7-3 to TRBJ1-2; 9 nucleotides line up with TRBD1. The J segment lost 3 bases and the V segment lost 3 bases, leaving 8 bases of the junction unmatched. In germline, CDR1 is SGHTA, CDR2 FQGTGA. The CDR3 spans 16 residues. In DNA, the CDR3 is TGTGCCAGCAGCTTCGAGGGGACAGGGCAATACTATGGCTACACCTTC. It is translated as CASSFEGTGQYYGYTF.

The chain combines TRBV27 with TRBJ2-6; D gene unclear. This CDR3 region has 18 residues. CDR1 MNHEY and CDR2 SMNVEV come from the germline V gene (reference sequence). With 2 bases removed from V and 0 bases from J, the gap between germline ends came to 14 bases. Here the CDR3 reads CASSLRQAQSSGANVLTF. In nucleotides, the CDR3 is TGTGCCAGCAGTTTAAGGCAGGCCCAAAGCTCTGGGGCCAACGTCCTGACTTTC.

This chain uses TRBV15 with TRBJ1-2; the D is unclear. Germline CDR1 LNHNV, CDR2 YYDKDF (reference sequence). Trimming removed 0 bases at V and 6 bases at J, with 23 bases between. The CDR3 spans 18 residues. CDR3 in amino acids: CATSRDRGARSHLNGYTF. CDR3 in DNA: TGTGCCACCAGCAGAGATCGGGGAGCCAGATCCCACTTAAATGGCTACACCTTC.

The gene calls are TRBV7-7 and TRBJ2-1; 10 nucleotides agree with TRBD2. Germline CDR1 reads SSHAT; CDR2 reads FNYEAQ (reference sequence). The CDR3 totals 16 residues. V shed 6 bases and J 5 bases; nucleotides not matched to a gene: 10. CDR3 amino acids: CASSSGLAEVDNEQFF. The CDR3 DNA reads as TGTGCCAGCAGTTCCGGACTAGCGGAAGTGGACAATGAGCAGTTCTTC.

This clone was counted once. The chain employs TRBV7-2 and TRBJ2-5; D remains ambiguous. CDR3 length equals 19 residues. V gave up 0 bases and J gave up 2 bases, with 22 bases separating them. Germline V lookup: CDR1 SGHTA, CDR2 FQGNSA. This CDR3 reads CASSLARRLPILKQETQYF. CDR3 DNA: TGTGCCAGCAGCTTAGCGCGCAGGCTCCCAATATTAAAACAAGAGACCCAGTACTTC. Filled out from reference TRBV7-2 and TRBJ2-5, the complete variable domain reads GAGVSQSPSNKVTEKGKDVELRCDPISGHTALYWYRQSLGQGLEFLIYFQGNSAPDKSGLPSDRFSAERTGGSVSTLTIQRTQQEDSAVYLCASSLARRLPILKQETQYFGPGTRLLVL.

The rearrangement links TRBV12-3 or TRBV12-4 to TRBJ1-2; D gene ambiguous. This CDR3 spans 12 amino acids. The V gene lost 8 bases and the J gene lost 4 bases, with 11 bases spanning the gap. In DNA form, the CDR3 reads TGTGCCAGCTCCCCGAGGACCTATGGCTACACCTTC. Its protein product is CASSPRTYGYTF.

J is TRBJ2-3 and V is TRBV18, with 7 bases that match TRBD1. V lost 3 bases to trimming and J lost 1 base; unmatched junction nucleotides: 4. The CDR3 is 15 amino acids. The germline gives CDR1 KGHSH, CDR2 LQKENI. CDR3 protein: CASSPDRVGTDTQYF. The CDR3 region has the DNA TGTGCCAGCTCACCCGACAGGGTTGGCACAGATACGCAGTATTTT.

The rearrangement joins TRBV6-2 or TRBV6-3 to TRBJ1-1; 8 bases agree with TRBD1. The CDR3 contains 13 residues. Trimming cost V 2 bases and J 11 bases; bases outside gene matches: 7. The V gene's germline CDR1 is MNHEY and CDR2 SVGEGT. CDR3 protein: CASSYRQGRRAFF. The CDR3 DNA is TGTGCCAGCAGTTACAGACAGGGGAGACGGGCTTTCTTT.

The V call is TRBV4-2, the J call TRBJ1-4; D possibly corresponds to TRBD1 (6 bases). V lost 2 bases to trimming and J lost 0 bases, with 22 bases between them. The germline V gene encodes CDR1 LGHNA and CDR2 YNFKEQ. The CDR3 is made up of 20 amino acids. The CDR3 sequence is CASSQTTGTPRIATNEKLFF. CDR3 nucleotide sequence: TGTGCCAGCAGCCAAACGACGGGGACACCGAGAATTGCAACTAATGAAAAACTGTTTTTT.

V usage is TRBV7-2 and J usage is TRBJ1-2; D might be TRBD1 (6 bases). This CDR3 contains 15 residues. Trimming cost V 5 bases and J 8 bases, with 21 bases left between them. Germline V gene lookup returns CDR1 SGHTA and CDR2 FQGNSA. The CDR3 DNA is TGTGCCAGCAGCCCGAGGTGGGGGGGCCAGGGAGGCTACACCTTC. It translates to CASSPRWGGQGGYTF.

The chain couples TRBV12-2 to TRBJ2-1; the D segment call TRBD2 is taken from the table without a DNA check. TRBV12-2 is a known pseudogene. The CDR3 sequence is 17 residues long. For the CDR3, the DNA is TGTGCAAGTCGCTTAATGCCCCCTAGCGGGAGGGCCCATGAGCAGTTCTTC. Protein product: CASRLMPPSGRAHEQFF.

The rearrangement joins TRBV20-1 to TRBJ1-4, with a tentative D call TRBD1 (5 bases). CDR3 length: 14 amino acids. V dropped 4 bases and J dropped 2 bases, with 11 bases sitting between them. Germline values: CDR1 DFQATT, CDR2 SNEGSKA (reference sequence). CDR3 residues: CSAIEGPTNEKLFF. The CDR3 nucleotides are TGCAGTGCTATTGAGGGGCCGACTAATGAAAAACTGTTTTTT.

This clone was seen a single time. The chain employs TRBV29-1 and TRBJ1-2; the D gene is possibly TRBD1 (5 bases). This CDR3 region has 13 residues. V was trimmed by 0 bases and J by 2 bases, leaving 7 bases between them. Germline CDR1 reads SQVTM; CDR2 reads ANQGSEA. CDR3 DNA sequence: TGCAGCGTTGAAGATAAGGGGAACTATGGCTACACCTTC. It specifies CSVEDKGNYGYTF.

The V and J genes are TRBV11-2 and TRBJ2-1; 15 bases fit TRBD2. This CDR3 has 16 residues. V lost 5 bases, J lost 9 bases, and 8 bases stayed unmatched. CDR1 is SGHAT and CDR2 is FQNNGV in the germline V gene. The CDR3 sequence: CASSRGTSGRLGEQFF. For the CDR3, the DNA is TGTGCCAGCAGCCGCGGGACTAGCGGGAGGCTCGGTGAGCAGTTCTTC.

The rearrangement links TRBV7-8 to TRBJ1-1; D might be TRBD1 (5 bases). CDR3 length equals 15 residues. Germline CDR1 SGHVS, CDR2 FQNEAQ. The V end was cut by 4 bases, the J end by 1 base, with 13 bases between. This CDR3 is CASSSRDSANTEAFF. CDR3 bases: TGTGCCAGCAGCTCAAGAGACAGCGCGAACACTGAAGCTTTCTTT.

The genes are TRBV28 and TRBJ1-5, with D possibly being TRBD1 (5 bases). Between the trimmed V and J ends, which lost 4 bases and 4 bases, there was a span of 8 bases. The CDR3 consists of 13 residues. CDR1 is MDHEN and CDR2 is SYDVKM in the germline V gene. The CDR3 bases are TGTGCCAGCAGTTCAGGGCTTAATCAGCCCCAGCATTTT. This sequence encodes CASSSGLNQPQHF.

J is TRBJ1-4 and V is TRBV7-9; D not certain. Per germline, CDR1 SEHNR and CDR2 FQNEAQ (reference sequence). CDR3 size: 14 residues. Trimming took off 7 bases at V and 10 bases at J, with 19 bases between the two ends. The CDR3 nucleotides are TGTGCCAGCACCACGACGGTCAAAGATTCAAAACTGTTTTTT. This gives the protein CASTTTVKDSKLFF. The variable domain in full, completed from reference TRBV7-9 and TRBJ1-4, reads DTGVSQNPRHKITKRGQNVTFRCDPISEHNRLYWYRQTLGQGPEFLTYFQNEAQLEKSRLLSDRFSAERPKGSFSTLEIQRTEQGDSAMYLCASTTTVKDSKLFFGSGTQLSVL.

The chain joins TRBV11-2 to TRBJ1-1; D gene ambiguous. Germline V gene data show CDR1 as SGHAT and CDR2 as FQNNGV. V lost 3 bases and J 8 bases, leaving 10 bases between the germline ends. The CDR3 has 12 amino acids. The CDR3, as DNA: TGTGCCAGCAGCTTTAGCGGAACAGAAGCTTTCTTT. Translated, it gives CASSFSGTEAFF.

As regards this clone: This same CDR3 is encoded by further DNA sequences in the sample. The chain joins TRBV3-1 (or the pseudogene TRBV3-2) to TRBJ1-2; no clear D gene. V lost 2 bases to trimming and J lost 0 bases, with 7 bases between them. There are 14 residues in the CDR3. Looked up from germline, CDR1 is LGHDT and CDR2 is YNNKEL (reference sequence). CDR3 in amino acids: CASSQREANYGYTF. The CDR3 bases are TGTGCCAGCAGCCAACGAGAAGCTAACTATGGCTACACCTTC.

V gene TRBV7-6 combines with J gene TRBJ2-7, with TRBD2 identical over 8 bases. Germline CDR1 SGHVS, CDR2 FNYEAQ. V shed 3 bases and J 4 bases; nucleotides not matched to a gene: 8. The length of the CDR3 is 15 residues. CDR3 loop: CASSFAGRGEYEQYF. The CDR3 nucleotides read TGTGCCAGCAGCTTCGCCGGGAGGGGGGAGTACGAGCAGTACTTC.

This chain uses TRBV3-1 (or the pseudogene TRBV3-2) with TRBJ1-6; D is undetermined. This CDR3 has 13 residues. Germline assignment: CDR1 LGHDT and CDR2 YNNKEL (reference sequence). Trimming stripped 0 bases from V and 9 bases from J, with 6 bases between. CDR3 DNA sequence: TGTGCCAGCAGCCAAGAGAATCTTTCACCCCTCCACTTT. Residues: CASSQENLSPLHF.

V is TRBV28 and J is TRBJ1-5, with D hard to call. The CDR3 length is 14 residues. The germline CDR1 and CDR2 sequences are MDHEN and SYDVKM. V was shortened by 7 bases and J by 3 bases, with 13 bases between the two germline ends. The CDR3 DNA is TGTGCCAGCATCCCCAGGCGATACAATCAGCCCCAGCATTTT. Encoded protein: CASIPRRYNQPQHF.

The J gene is TRBJ2-1, the V gene TRBV9, with D unclear. Per germline, CDR1 SGDLS and CDR2 YYNGEE. The CDR3 covers 15 residues. V was clipped by 0 bases and J by 6 bases, with 13 bases between them. CDR3 region: CASSVAVGLVNEQFF. The CDR3 DNA reads TGTGCCAGCAGCGTAGCAGTAGGCTTGGTCAATGAGCAGTTCTTC.

This rearrangement joins TRBV7-9 to TRBJ2-3; D gene unclear. This CDR3 contains 14 residues. Trimming removed 4 bases at V and 4 bases at J, with 12 bases between. The germline V gene has CDR1 SEHNR and CDR2 FQNEAQ (reference sequence). CDR3 nucleotides: TGTGCCAGCAGCTCCGGACCGAATCCAGATACGCAGTATTTT. Translation: CASSSGPNPDTQYF.

The chain joins TRBV3-1 (or the pseudogene TRBV3-2) to TRBJ1-5, with unresolved D. The germline CDR1 and CDR2 sequences are LGHDT and YNNKEL (reference sequence). CDR3 length: 12 amino acids. V lost 4 bases to trimming and J lost 6 bases, with 7 bases between them. The CDR3 protein is CASSLGIQPQHF. In DNA, the CDR3 is TGTGCCAGCAGCCTTGGTATTCAGCCCCAGCATTTT.

CDR3 nucleotides: TGTGCCAGCAGTTACTCTGCTAGCTTGGATACGCAGTATTTT. It codes for CASSYSASLDTQYF. The rearrangement uses TRBV6-2 or TRBV6-3 and TRBJ2-3; a weak D match, TRBD2 (5 bases). CDR1 MNHEY and CDR2 SVGEGT come from the germline V gene. The CDR3 length is 14 residues. The V end was cut by 0 bases, the J end by 6 bases, with 10 bases between.

This chain connects TRBV28 to TRBJ1-5; D gene unclear. The CDR3 loop spans 14 amino acids. V was cut by 0 bases and J by 9 bases, with 12 bases left in between. The germline gives CDR1 MDHEN, CDR2 SYDVKM. The CDR3 nucleotides are TGTGCCAGCAGTTTATGGTCAGGTCGGCCGCCCCAGCATTTT. Translated, it gives CASSLWSGRPPQHF.